Detailed here is one T cell receptor (beta chain). The sample originates from a study of control samples from healthy donors and cancer patients. With 2 bases removed from V and 2 bases from J, the gap between germline ends came to 18 bases. CDR3 length: 17 residues. The germline V gene has CDR1 SGHNT and CDR2 YYREEE (reference sequence). Clones were sequenced by immunoSEQ multiplex PCR, and TCRdb holds only the in-frame ones, with some missing. The sample holds 110,000 or so clones, roughly 91% seen once. The sample comprised blood. The source is a woman in her fifties or sixties in good health. V and J are TRBV5-4 and TRBJ2-3; maybe TRBD2 (5 bases). CDR3 nucleotide sequence: TGTGCCAGCAGCTTCTCTGCTTTAAACCTAGCCACAGATACGCAGTATTTT. Protein sequence: CASSFSALNLATDTQYF.